This T cell receptor beta chain was sequenced in a study of CD8+ T cells in alopecia areata. Study context: Patients remained on tofacitinib for 6 to 18 months and then went 6 months without it.

In the case of this clone: Antigen specificity is unknown.

This CDR3 contains 15 residues. The germline V gene has CDR1 MGHRA and CDR2 YSYEKL. V lost 3 bases and J lost 6, with 15 bases in between. The sequencing template was cDNA reverse transcribed from extracted RNA. Libraries were prepared by immunoSEQ multiplex PCR; TCRdb keeps only in-frame clonotypes and omits some of them. The sample has fewer than 110,000 clones, around 84% seen once; the top ten hold over 20%. Indicated treatment: oral pan-JAK inhibitor, 5-10 mg twice daily. General observations from the study: Tofacitinib significantly reduced both scalp clonality and expanded CD8+ clones among the top 100. Especially in alopecia totalis/universalis, lesional scalp showed greater clonality than normal scalp did.

The V call is TRBV4-1, the J call TRBJ2-1; maybe TRBD1 (5 bases). This sample comprised CD8+ T cells sorted from blood, obtained at week 24, from a patient treated with tofacitinib. This sequence was found in a human donor with alopecia areata. CDR3 sequence (DNA): TGCGCCAGCAGCCATTTTGGCACAGGACGCAATGAGCAGTTCTTC. Protein product: CASSHFGTGRNEQFF.